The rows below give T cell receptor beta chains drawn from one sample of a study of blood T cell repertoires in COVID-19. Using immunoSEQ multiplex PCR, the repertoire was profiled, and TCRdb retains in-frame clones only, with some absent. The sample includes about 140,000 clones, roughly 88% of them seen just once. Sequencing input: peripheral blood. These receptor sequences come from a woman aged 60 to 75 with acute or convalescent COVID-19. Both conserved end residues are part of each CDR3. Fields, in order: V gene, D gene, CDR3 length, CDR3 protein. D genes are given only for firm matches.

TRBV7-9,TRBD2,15,CASSPRGDSYNEQFF
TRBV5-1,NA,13,CASSLTANYGYTF
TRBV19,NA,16,CASSTIDQGLSYEQYF
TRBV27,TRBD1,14,CASSLTGATQKLTF
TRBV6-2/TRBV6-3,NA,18,CASSPLYLAPPSTDTQYF
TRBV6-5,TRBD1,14,CASSRTGTNYGYTF
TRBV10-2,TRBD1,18,CASSERWQGAEKRTEAFF
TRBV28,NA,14,CASGLGGGGTEAFF
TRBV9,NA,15,CASSVSVTGLETQYF
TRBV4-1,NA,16,CASSQVFRVSGNTIYF
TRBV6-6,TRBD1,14,CASSYSTGNYGYTF
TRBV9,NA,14,CASSARSAYNEQFF
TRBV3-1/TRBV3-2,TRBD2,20,CASSQDSAGGTVVGNGELFF
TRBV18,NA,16,CASSPVGGASTDTQYF
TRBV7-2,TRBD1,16,CASSRETGLSYNEQFF
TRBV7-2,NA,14,CASSPPAGFYEQYF
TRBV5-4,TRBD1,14,CASSLGTGGETQYF
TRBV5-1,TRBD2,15,CASTSGLAMDYEQYF
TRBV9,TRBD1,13,CASSAGGGNTIYF
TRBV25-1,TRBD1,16,CASSGGQGDAKNIQYF
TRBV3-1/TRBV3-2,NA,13,CASSQGAAYEQYF
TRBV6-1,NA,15,CASSEAGGQYNEQFF
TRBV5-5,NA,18,CASSSLGGTESPRYGYTF
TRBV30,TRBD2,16,CAWSQPSGGAPDTQYF
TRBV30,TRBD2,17,CAWSSVWEGNTQETQYF
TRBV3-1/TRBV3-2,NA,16,CASAHIPARGGETQYF
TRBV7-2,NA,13,CASRETGTDTQYF
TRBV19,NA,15,CASSPRRGSGQPQHF
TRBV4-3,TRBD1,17,CASSQDTAGGWGTEAFF
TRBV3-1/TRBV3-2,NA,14,CASSQDFRPSEQYF
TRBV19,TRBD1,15,CASPPGTGIFQPQHF
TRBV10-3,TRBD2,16,CAISERGGGAIDTQYF
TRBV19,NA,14,CASSISRNTGELFF
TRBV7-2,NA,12,CASSLSGNTIYF
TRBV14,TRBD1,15,CASSRNRQGNTEAFF